This T cell receptor beta chain was recovered during a study of shared clonotypes between healthy human individuals. With regard to this clone: Its antigen is currently unknown.

Germline CDR1 reads SGDLS; CDR2 reads YYNGEE. Trimming cost V 0 bases and J 4 bases; bases outside gene matches: 1. This CDR3 comprises 15 residues. Naive-designated CD8 cells lacked CD45RO, were positively enriched for CCR7, and omitted terminally differentiated effector memory CD45RA+ cells. All participating donors were Caucasian adults from Nashville, Tennessee. The authors distributed each subset's genomic DNA evenly over several immunoSEQ plates. Sequencing used immunoSEQ multiplex PCR; TCRdb keeps in-frame clones, though not all of them. The profile shows about 2.1 million clones, 80% to 95% of them singletons. Broader study findings: The four-donor shared clonotypes exceeded non-shared clonotypes in generation probability, with non-shared ones scoring lower. Larger estimated richness was generally seen in naive subsets than in memory subsets.

Specimen: naive CD8+ T cells from PBMCs. The chain has TRBV9 and TRBJ2-5, with 12 bases that match TRBD2. This TCR derives from a man younger than 35 in good health. Some clones in this sample may be carry-over from other donors' samples. CDR3 loop: CASSVASGRAETQYF. Written as DNA, the CDR3 is TGTGCCAGCAGCGTAGCTAGCGGGAGGGCAGAGACCCAGTACTTC.